This T cell receptor (beta chain) was identified in a study of T cell responses to AZD1222 COVID-19 vaccine. General study points: Repertoire samples came only from after the peak T cell response. Epitopes outside B.1.351 and B.1.1.7 mutated regions reportedly drew nearly half of spike TCRs. At 160-218 and 743-854, vaccine-associated CD4 TCRs were dominant, and they spanned spike. White British people made up most donors, females outnumbered males, and clonal diversity was possibly underestimated.

Of note for this clone: What it recognizes is unknown.

Sequencing was performed with immunoSEQ multiplex PCR; in TCRdb, only in-frame clones are kept and a portion is missing. The sample holds about 120,000 clones; 93% are singletons and the top ten take under 3.5%. The germline V gene has CDR1 SGHRS and CDR2 YFSETQ. The CDR3 runs to 14 residues. Between the trimmed V and J ends, which lost 4 bases and 8 bases, there was a span of 18 bases. The gene calls are TRBV5-1 and TRBJ1-1; D not resolved. This receptor was identified in an adult in good health. This sample comprised peripheral blood, obtained on day 0 of AZD1222 vaccination. CDR3 in amino acids: CASSPFTGRGEAFF. The CDR3 bases are TGCGCCAGCAGCCCCTTTACGGGAAGAGGGGAAGCTTTCTTT.